A selection of T cell receptor beta chains follows, all from one sample in a study of T cell repertoires in cytomegalovirus infection. MiXCR was run by TCRdb on the reads, yielding one entry per CDR3 protein. The sample lists approximately 170,000 distinct CDR3 sequences, 17% occurring once. What was sequenced was CD8+ T cells from PBMCs. Every receptor here comes from a human donor in good health (CMV status not recorded). Some clones in this sample may be carry-over from other donors' samples. Both conserved end residues are part of each CDR3. D genes are given only for firm matches. Rows give clone size only sometimes, using once, few, many, or a class for an expanded clone.

cdr3_aa cdr3_nt clone_size j_call d_call v_call
CASLSGGGYGYTF TGTGCCAGCCTTTCAGGAGGAGGCTATGGCTACACCTTC . TRBJ1-2 . TRBV5-6
CASSFGRSLAKNIQYF TGTGCCAGCAGCTTCGGACGGAGTCTAGCCAAAAACATTCAGTACTTC few TRBJ2-4 . TRBV7-8
CASSYRGLGEQYF TGTGCCAGCAGTTACAGGGGGCTCGGCGAGCAGTACTTC . TRBJ2-7 TRBD1 TRBV28
CASSLGPGRTQYF TGTGCCAGCAGCTTAGGCCCGGGGAGGACCCAGTACTTC . TRBJ2-5 . TRBV11-2
CASGEGGSSYNEQFF TGTGCCAGCGGGGAGGGGGGGTCCTCCTACAATGAGCAGTTCTTC . TRBJ2-1 . TRBV5-6
CASNARLNTEAFF TGTGCCAGCAACGCAAGGTTGAACACTGAAGCTTTCTTT . TRBJ1-1 . TRBV7-2
CASSYSIIDRIREQYF TGTGCCAGCAGTTACTCGATCATTGACAGGATCCGCGAGCAGTACTTC many TRBJ2-7 . TRBV6-2/TRBV6-3
CASSGRTSGSGTDTQYF TGTGCCAGCAGCGGACGGACTAGCGGGAGTGGAACAGATACGCAGTATTTT . TRBJ2-3 TRBD2 TRBV7-2
CASSMASGTYNEQFF TGTGCCAGTAGTATGGCTAGCGGAACGTACAATGAGCAGTTCTTC . TRBJ2-1 TRBD2 TRBV19
CATYGEEQYF TGTGCCACTTACGGAGAGGAGCAGTACTTC few TRBJ2-7 . TRBV6-1
CVSTHQTVNQPQHF TGTGTCAGCACTCATCAGACAGTCAATCAGCCCCAGCATTTT . TRBJ1-5 . TRBV28
CASSPLGAGNTIYF TGTGCCAGCAGCCCCTTGGGGGCTGGAAACACCATATATTTT . TRBJ1-3 . TRBV7-2
CASSFTGGPNTEAFF TGTGCCAGCAGCTTCACAGGGGGCCCGAACACTGAAGCTTTCTTT . TRBJ1-1 TRBD1 TRBV7-8
CAIRTERYGYTF TGTGCCATCAGGACAGAGCGCTATGGCTACACCTTC few TRBJ1-2 . TRBV10-3
CASSPLPGLSAKNIQYF TGTGCCAGCAGTCCCCTCCCAGGCCTGTCGGCCAAAAACATTCAGTACTTC . TRBJ2-4 . TRBV27
CASSGRGNPYNEQFF TGTGCCAGCAGTGGGCGGGGGAACCCCTACAATGAGCAGTTCTTC few TRBJ2-1 TRBD2 TRBV2
CSAPPARQGANEQFF TGCAGTGCTCCCCCGGCGCGACAGGGGGCTAATGAGCAGTTCTTC few TRBJ2-1 TRBD1 TRBV20-1
CASSFSGTAYEQYF TGTGCCAGCAGCTTCTCCGGGACAGCATACGAGCAGTACTTC few TRBJ2-7 TRBD1 TRBV7-9
CSVGGAGQTYEQYF TGCAGCGTTGGGGGGGCAGGCCAAACCTACGAGCAGTACTTC few TRBJ2-7 . TRBV29-1
CASRDARTDTQYF TGTGCCAGCAGGGACGCGCGCACAGATACGCAGTATTTT many TRBJ2-3 . TRBV7-2
CASSLRGAARNEQFF TGTGCCAGCAGCCTCCGGGGAGCCGCGAGGAATGAGCAGTTCTTC few TRBJ2-1 . TRBV7-6
CASSRQGAYNEQFF TGTGCCAGCAGCCGACAGGGGGCCTACAATGAGCAGTTCTTC many TRBJ2-1 TRBD1 TRBV6-5
CASSLAGGPHEQFF TGTGCCAGTAGTTTGGCGGGGGGGCCCCATGAGCAGTTCTTC . TRBJ2-1 TRBD2 TRBV19
CASSSNFYNEQFF TGTGCCAGCAGTAGTAACTTCTACAATGAGCAGTTCTTC . TRBJ2-1 . TRBV6-6
CASSSKAGELFF TGTGCCAGCAGTTCCAAGGCCGGGGAGCTGTTTTTT many TRBJ2-2 . TRBV7-2
CASSLGIAEAFF TGTGCCAGCAGCTTAGGTATAGCTGAAGCTTTCTTT . TRBJ1-1 . TRBV7-9
CASSHLGQELQEGYGYTF TGTGCCAGCAGCCACCTAGGACAGGAATTGCAGGAGGGCTATGGCTACACCTTC . TRBJ1-2 TRBD1 TRBV12-3/TRBV12-4
CASSQAARLAPYNEQFF TGTGCCAGCAGCCAGGCGGCTCGACTAGCGCCCTACAATGAGCAGTTCTTC many TRBJ2-1 TRBD2 TRBV7-9
CASSSSSGNEQYF TGTGCCAGCAGCTCGTCTAGCGGGAACGAGCAGTACTTC . TRBJ2-7 TRBD2 TRBV7-9
CASSPGEGTEAFF TGTGCCAGCAGCCCCGGGGAGGGCACTGAAGCTTTCTTT . TRBJ1-1 . TRBV7-6
CASSPRPSGTNTGELFF TGTGCCAGCAGCCCGCGGCCTAGCGGAACGAACACCGGGGAGCTGTTTTTT few TRBJ2-2 TRBD2 TRBV7-9
CASSHEFEQYF TGTGCCAGCAGCCATGAGTTCGAGCAGTACTTC . TRBJ2-7 . TRBV28
CASSEDRPNNSPLHF TGTGCCAGCAGTGAGGACCGTCCCAATAATTCACCCCTCCACTTT . TRBJ1-6 . TRBV6-6
CASRDWDEQFF TGTGCCAGTCGGGATTGGGATGAGCAGTTCTTC . TRBJ2-1 . TRBV28
CASSYITGRGYEIYGYTF TGTGCCAGCAGTTACATCACAGGGAGGGGATATGAGATCTATGGCTACACCTTC once TRBJ1-2 . TRBV6-2/TRBV6-3
CASSYLQIPTTNEKLFF TGTGCCAGCAGTTATCTACAGATCCCTACAACTAATGAAAAACTGTTTTTT . TRBJ1-4 . TRBV6-2/TRBV6-3
CASSPGLVLDEQFF TGTGCCAGCAGCCCCGGACTAGTATTGGATGAGCAGTTCTTC many TRBJ2-1 TRBD2 TRBV11-2
CASSWASMGELFF TGTGCCAGCAGTTGGGCTTCTATGGGGGAGCTGTTTTTT few TRBJ2-2 . TRBV11-2
CASSLKGQGREQYF TGTGCCAGCAGTTTAAAGGGACAGGGCAGGGAGCAGTACTTC few TRBJ2-7 TRBD1 TRBV12-3/TRBV12-4
CASNTLRGEQFF TGTGCCAGCAATACCCTTCGGGGCGAGCAGTTCTTC few TRBJ2-1 . TRBV28
CASSPPGTGTYNEQFF TGTGCCAGCAGCCCGCCCGGGACCGGGACCTACAATGAGCAGTTCTTC few TRBJ2-1 . TRBV9
CASSAYRADKEAFF TGTGCCAGCAGTGCCTACCGGGCCGATAAAGAAGCTTTCTTT . TRBJ1-1 . TRBV28
CSGQGKSLYEQYF TGCAGTGGACAGGGAAAGAGCCTCTACGAGCAGTACTTC few TRBJ2-7 TRBD1 TRBV20-1
CSAQSGSKGYEQYF TGCAGTGCTCAGAGCGGGAGTAAAGGCTACGAGCAGTACTTC . TRBJ2-7 TRBD2 TRBV20-1
CASNQQGVVDTEAFF TGTGCCAGCAATCAACAGGGTGTGGTGGACACTGAAGCTTTCTTT . TRBJ1-1 . TRBV6-2/TRBV6-3
CASSSRTGMGEQYF TGTGCCAGCAGTTCCAGGACCGGAATGGGCGAGCAGTACTTC few TRBJ2-7 . TRBV28
CASSFSGEQYF TGTGCCAGCAGCTTCTCCGGGGAGCAGTACTTC many TRBJ2-7 . TRBV7-9
CSAGLIGVGLETQYF TGCAGCGCCGGACTGATAGGCGTAGGGTTAGAGACCCAGTACTTC . TRBJ2-5 . TRBV29-1
CASSPGTSPETQYF TGTGCCAGCAGCCCGGGGACCAGCCCGGAGACCCAGTACTTC few TRBJ2-5 . TRBV7-6
CASSYEDRGRNTQYF TGTGCCAGCAGTTATGAGGACAGGGGACGGAATACGCAGTATTTT . TRBJ2-3 TRBD1 TRBV28
CASSLSPTGELFF TGTGCCAGCAGTTTAAGTCCCACCGGGGAGCTGTTTTTT . TRBJ2-2 . TRBV12-3/TRBV12-4
CASSSHPGLADYEQYF TGTGCCAGCAGTTCCCACCCGGGACTAGCGGATTACGAGCAGTACTTC . TRBJ2-7 TRBD2 TRBV28
CASSSGTEHMNTEAFF TGTGCCAGCAGTTCGGGGACAGAGCACATGAACACTGAAGCTTTCTTT few TRBJ1-1 TRBD1 TRBV28
CASSLVVFHTDTQYF TGTGCCAGCAGCCTCGTGGTTTTCCACACAGATACGCAGTATTTT . TRBJ2-3 . TRBV28
CASSLDQNQPQHF TGTGCCAGCAGCTTGGACCAAAATCAGCCCCAGCATTTT . TRBJ1-5 . TRBV5-6
CASSLDPKGEQYF TGTGCCAGCAGCTTAGACCCCAAGGGGGAGCAGTACTTC many TRBJ2-7 . TRBV7-2
CASSLRDSSSYEQYF TGTGCCAGCAGCCTCCGGGACAGTAGCTCCTACGAGCAGTACTTC . TRBJ2-7 TRBD1 TRBV6-2/TRBV6-3
CSARDARRGSSYNEQFF TGCAGTGCTAGAGATGCCCGCAGGGGAAGCTCCTACAATGAGCAGTTCTTC . TRBJ2-1 . TRBV20-1
CASSYSEGPSGYTF TGTGCCAGCAGTTACTCAGAGGGCCCCAGTGGCTACACCTTC . TRBJ1-2 . TRBV6-5
CASSPPGGGGTDTQYF TGTGCCAGCAGCCCACCCGGGGGCGGTGGCACAGATACGCAGTATTTT . TRBJ2-3 . TRBV11-3